One and the same sample provided the 32 T cell receptor beta chains below, sequenced in a study of blood T cell repertoires in COVID-19. The data were produced by immunoSEQ multiplex PCR, yet TCRdb's version contains in-frame clones alone and is incomplete. The repertoire consists of about 61,000 clones, with 85% occurring once and the leading ten covering approximately 5%. The specimen was peripheral blood. These receptors were obtained from a man aged 65-85 years with acute or convalescent COVID-19.

This clone was seen only a few times. The chain combines TRBV5-1 with TRBJ1-2; 10 bases are a match to TRBD1. CDR1 is SGHRS and CDR2 is YFSETQ in the germline V gene. The junction had 10 bases not matched to a gene; V was cut back by 4 bases and J by 10 bases. The CDR3 extends over 14 amino acids. In DNA, the CDR3 is TGCGCCAGCAGCCTGGAATCCGGGACAGGGGACTACACCTTC. It codes for CASSLESGTGDYTF.

The chain carries TRBV11-3 and TRBJ1-1; no clear D. Germline CDR1 is SGHNT and CDR2 is YENEEA. This CDR3 has 13 residues. V dropped 2 bases and J dropped 1 base, with 5 bases sitting between them. Here the CDR3 reads CASSLFGNTEAFF. In DNA, the CDR3 is TGTGCCAGCAGCTTATTCGGGAACACTGAAGCTTTCTTT.

DNA for the CDR3: TGTGCCAGTACGACAGGCTATAGCAATCAGCCCCAGCATTTT. It codes for CASTTGYSNQPQHF. The gene calls are TRBV19 and TRBJ1-5, with D possibly matching TRBD1 (6 bases). Deletions cut 7 bases from V and 0 bases from J, with 10 bases between. There are 14 residues in the CDR3. CDR1 is LNHDA, CDR2 SQIVND, per germline (reference sequence).

J is TRBJ2-3 and V is TRBV19, with TRBD2 matching 7 bases. J was trimmed by 2 bases and V by 7 bases; bases with no gene match: 6. This CDR3 comprises 14 residues. Germline V CDR1 and CDR2: LNHDA, SQIVND (reference sequence). This CDR3 is CASTELANTDTQYF. The CDR3 DNA reads TGTGCCAGTACCGAACTAGCGAACACAGATACGCAGTATTTT.

The rearrangement links TRBV5-1 to TRBJ2-1, with D possibly being TRBD1 (5 bases). V gave up 0 bases and J gave up 5 bases, with 15 bases separating them. The CDR3 totals 16 residues. Germline CDR1 and CDR2: SGHRS and YFSETQ. CDR3 DNA sequence: TGCGCCAGCAGCTTGGTGGGGCCCCCTGTGAACAATGAGCAGTTCTTC. It translates to CASSLVGPPVNNEQFF.

The chain has TRBV9 and TRBJ2-3; TRBD2 agrees at 8 bases. Per the germline V gene, CDR1 is SGDLS and CDR2 is YYNGEE. After removal of 6 bases from V and 5 bases from J, the junction contained 8 bases not matched to a gene. The CDR3 runs 14 residues. The CDR3 DNA follows: TGTGCCAGCACCTCGGGGGGGGCAGGAGATACGCAGTATTTT. Its translation is CASTSGGAGDTQYF.

The sample holds a few counts of this clone. The V gene is TRBV11-2, the J gene TRBJ2-5; D is possibly TRBD1 (6 bases). Per the germline V gene, CDR1 is SGHAT and CDR2 is FQNNGV. V was clipped by 3 bases and J by 3 bases, with 14 bases between them. CDR3 length: 15 residues. Here the CDR3 reads CASSFLGAGEETQYF. In nucleotides, the CDR3 is TGTGCCAGCAGCTTTTTGGGGGCTGGGGAAGAGACCCAGTACTTC.

The chain couples TRBV7-6 to TRBJ2-3; 9 bases line up with TRBD2. There are 14 residues in the CDR3. Per the germline V gene, CDR1 is SGHVS and CDR2 is FNYEAQ. V lost 1 base, J lost 6 bases, and 2 bases stayed unmatched. The CDR3 sequence is CASSLGLAGDTQYF. CDR3 DNA: TGTGCCAGCAGCTTAGGGCTAGCGGGGGATACGCAGTATTTT.

The rearrangement links TRBV7-2 to TRBJ1-5; D is unresolved. Trimming removed 5 bases at V and 3 bases at J, with 5 bases between. The CDR3 totals 12 residues. The germline CDR1 and CDR2 sequences are SGHTA and FQGNSA. The CDR3 loop is CASSLFNQPQHF. CDR3 DNA: TGTGCCAGCAGCCTCTTCAATCAGCCCCAGCATTTT.

The chain is built from TRBV11-2 and TRBJ1-5, with D possibly matching TRBD1 (5 bases). The CDR3 length is 14 residues. Germline V gene data show CDR1 as SGHAT and CDR2 as FQNNGV. Between the trimmed V and J ends, which lost 0 bases and 6 bases, there was a span of 9 bases. Written as DNA, the CDR3 is TGTGCCAGCAGCTTAGATGGGGCCTCTCAGCCCCAGCATTTT. Protein: CASSLDGASQPQHF.

There are a few counts of this clone. The CDR3 here is CASRTGWDYTF. The CDR3 DNA reads as TGTGCCAGCAGGACAGGGTGGGACTACACCTTC. This chain links TRBV6-5 with TRBJ1-2; 7 bases are a match to TRBD1. The CDR3 runs to 11 residues. Germline assignment: CDR1 MNHEY and CDR2 SVGAGI. The junction had 5 bases not matched to a gene; V was cut back by 6 bases and J by 10 bases.

The rearrangement uses TRBV5-1 and TRBJ2-2; D not resolved. The CDR3 spans 13 residues. CDR1 is SGHRS, CDR2 YFSETQ, per germline. V was pared by 2 bases and J by 7 bases, with 9 bases between. The DNA for the CDR3 is TGCGCCAGCAGCTTAACTACCTACGGGGAGCTGTTTTTT. Translating gives CASSLTTYGELFF.

Notes on this clone: Sequence at one end of the junction differs from germline and may be a read error. V usage is TRBV18 and J usage is TRBJ2-7, with TRBD2 identical over 7 bases. This CDR3 is 12 amino acids long. Germline V lookup: CDR1 KGHSH, CDR2 LQKENI. The CDR3 bases are TGTGCCAGCTCACCAAGCGGGGAAGTGCTATCTTTC. Its translation is CASSPSGEVLSF.

The J gene is TRBJ2-1, the V gene TRBV19; 8 bases line up with TRBD1. The ends lost 7 bases at V and 7 bases at J; junction bases unmatched: 9. CDR1 and CDR2 (germline): LNHDA, SQIVND (reference sequence). This CDR3 spans 14 amino acids. As DNA, the CDR3 is TGTGCCAGTATCGGGACAGGTCGGGGGAATGAGCAGTTCTTC. Its protein is CASIGTGRGNEQFF.

This chain joins TRBV5-6 and TRBJ1-2, with TRBD1 matching over 7 bases. The J segment lost 7 bases and the V segment lost 0 bases, leaving 6 bases of the junction unmatched. CDR1 and CDR2 from the germline V gene are SGHDT and YYEEEE. The CDR3 has 14 residues. CDR3 region: CASSLAGQTFGYTF. DNA for the CDR3: TGTGCCAGCAGCTTGGCGGGACAGACTTTTGGCTACACCTTC.

The V gene is TRBV29-1, the J gene TRBJ1-4, with unresolved D. The CDR3 has 13 amino acids. Looked up from germline, CDR1 is SQVTM and CDR2 is ANQGSEA. Deletions cut 5 bases from V and 0 bases from J, with 7 bases between. The DNA of the CDR3 is TGCAGCGTTTCAGTGACAACTAATGAAAAACTGTTTTTT. It translates to CSVSVTTNEKLFF.

The V gene is TRBV2, the J gene TRBJ1-5, with 8 bases aligning to TRBD1. The V segment lost 4 bases and the J segment 4 bases; nucleotides outside the gene matches: 6. The germline gives CDR1 SNHLY, CDR2 FYNNEI. There are 15 residues in the CDR3. CDR3 DNA sequence: TGTGCCAGCAGTGGGCGGACAGGGATTAATCAGCCCCAGCATTTT. Translated: CASSGRTGINQPQHF.

The chain carries TRBV27 and TRBJ1-2; 10 nucleotides match TRBD1. This CDR3 is 15 amino acids long. Germline lookup yields CDR1 MNHEY and CDR2 SMNVEV (reference sequence). The ends lost 5 bases at V and 9 bases at J; junction bases unmatched: 12. The CDR3 loop reads CASSPRQGALVSYTF. CDR3 coding DNA: TGTGCCAGCAGTCCTCGACAGGGGGCGTTGGTAAGCTACACCTTC.

This clone has only a few counts. This CDR3 is also generated by other DNA sequences in the sample. The V call is TRBV3-1 (or the pseudogene TRBV3-2), the J call TRBJ2-7; maybe TRBD2 (5 bases). The CDR3 has 16 amino acids. The germline CDR1 and CDR2 sequences are LGHDT and YNNKEL (reference sequence). Between the trimmed V and J ends, which lost 0 bases and 3 bases, there was a span of 15 bases. The CDR3 DNA reads TGTGCCAGCAGCCAAGATTCCGGAAGCGGAGGCTACGAGCAGTACTTC. Encoded protein: CASSQDSGSGGYEQYF.

The chain carries TRBV18 and TRBJ1-1; no clear D gene. Germline CDR1 KGHSH, CDR2 LQKENI. The V end was cut by 3 bases, the J end by 0 bases, with 5 bases between. The CDR3 totals 13 residues. CDR3 nucleotide sequence: TGTGCCAGCTCACCGCGAATGAACACTGAAGCTTTCTTT. The encoded protein is CASSPRMNTEAFF.

The chain combines TRBV28 with TRBJ2-2; 8 nucleotides line up with TRBD2. CDR3 size: 15 residues. Germline CDR1 and CDR2: MDHEN and SYDVKM. J lost 3 bases, V lost 5 bases, and 5 bases had no gene match. For the CDR3, the DNA is TGTGCCAGCAGTCTCGGGGGGGGAGACACCGGGGAGCTGTTTTTT. Its translation: CASSLGGGDTGELFF.

V usage is TRBV6-5 and J usage is TRBJ1-1; D is perhaps TRBD1 (5 bases). The germline V gene has CDR1 MNHEY and CDR2 SVGAGI. The V and J ends lost 5 bases and 4 bases respectively, with 14 bases between them. This CDR3 spans 14 amino acids. DNA for the CDR3: TGTGCCAGCAGTAAGTTCGGGGGAGTCACTGAAGCTTTCTTT. Translation: CASSKFGGVTEAFF.

The chain has TRBV16 and TRBJ1-4, with a weak D call TRBD1 (6 bases). Germline V CDR1 and CDR2: KGHSY, FQNENV. The CDR3 runs to 15 residues. The germline V and J ends were trimmed by 7 bases and 0 bases, with 12 bases remaining between them. The CDR3: CASKGTTSTNEKLFF. As DNA, the CDR3 is TGTGCCAGCAAAGGGACAACCTCAACTAATGAAAAACTGTTTTTT.

V and J are TRBV2 and TRBJ2-5; D ambiguous. CDR1 and CDR2 from the germline V gene are SNHLY and FYNNEI. The V end lost 0 bases, the J end lost 7 bases, and 6 bases lay between the germline ends. The CDR3 is 12 amino acids. The CDR3, as DNA: TGTGCCAGCAGTGAAGCCCCATCGACCCAGTACTTC. It translates to CASSEAPSTQYF.

The chain carries TRBV7-9 and TRBJ2-1, with D perhaps matching TRBD1 (6 bases). The CDR3 covers 12 residues. From germline, CDR1 is SEHNR and CDR2 FQNEAQ (reference sequence). The V end lost 5 bases, the J end lost 9 bases, and 11 bases lay between the germline ends. CDR3 sequence reads: CASSPGQFEQFF. The DNA for the CDR3 is TGTGCCAGCAGCCCGGGACAATTTGAGCAGTTCTTC.

In the case of this clone: A read error may produce the germline difference seen at one junction end. The V gene is TRBV6-1, the J gene TRBJ1-5; tentative D call: TRBD1 (6 bases). The CDR3 loop spans 16 amino acids. CDR1 is MNHNS, CDR2 SASEGT, per germline. Here the CDR3 reads CASSEGAAPGVGPQHF. The CDR3 nucleotides read TGTGCCAGCAGCGAAGGGGCGGCCCCAGGGGTGGGGCCCCAGCATTTT.

J is TRBJ2-1 and V is TRBV15; 9 bases line up with TRBD1. V trimming: 5 bases; J trimming: 8 bases; junction bases outside the gene matches: 10. The germline V gene encodes CDR1 LNHNV and CDR2 YYDKDF (reference sequence). The CDR3 consists of 15 residues. The CDR3 sequence is CATSAWDREVYEQFF. The CDR3 nucleotides are TGTGCCACCAGCGCCTGGGACAGGGAAGTCTATGAGCAGTTCTTC.

This clone was recorded only once. This rearrangement joins TRBV2 to TRBJ1-4, with TRBD1 identical over 7 bases. Germline CDR1 and CDR2: SNHLY and FYNNEI. Trimming at V came to 7 bases and at J to 7 bases, leaving 6 bases not matched to a gene. This CDR3 is built from 13 residues. The CDR3 loop reads CASTSWTGEKLFF. Written as DNA, the CDR3 is TGTGCCAGCACCTCATGGACAGGTGAAAAACTGTTTTTT.

The chain joins TRBV5-5 to TRBJ1-2, with a tentative D call TRBD1 (5 bases). Germline V gene lookup returns CDR1 SGHKS and CDR2 YYEKEE (reference sequence). CDR3 length: 17 residues. Trimming took 0 bases from V and 7 from J, leaving 22 bases between them. Written as DNA, the CDR3 is TGTGCCAGCAGCTTGGCCAGGGCTACTATTGGTTTCGTTGGCTACACCTTC. This codes for CASSLARATIGFVGYTF. The complete variable domain, with remaining parts taken from reference TRBV5-5 and TRBJ1-2, reads DAGVTQSPTHLIKTRGQQVTLRCSPISGHKSVSWYQQVLGQGPQFIFQYYEKEERGRGNFPDRFSARQFPNYSSELNVNALLLGDSALYLCASSLARATIGFVGYTFGSGTRLTVV.

This sequence joins TRBV3-1 (or the pseudogene TRBV3-2) and TRBJ1-1; D remains ambiguous. The CDR3 consists of 14 residues. Germline values: CDR1 LGHDT, CDR2 YNNKEL (reference sequence). Trimming took off 0 bases at V and 1 base at J, with 6 bases between the two ends. This CDR3 reads CASSQEGWNTEAFF. The CDR3 coding sequence is TGTGCCAGCAGCCAAGAGGGCTGGAACACTGAAGCTTTCTTT.

This chain uses TRBV27 with TRBJ2-2; maybe TRBD2 (6 bases). V gave up 8 bases and J gave up 1 base, with 11 bases separating them. In germline, CDR1 is MNHEY, CDR2 SMNVEV (reference sequence). The CDR3 runs to 14 residues. This CDR3 reads CASRRGRNTGELFF. Here the CDR3 DNA reads TGTGCCAGCCGGCGGGGCAGGAACACCGGGGAGCTGTTTTTT.

This clone has just one count. The chain links TRBV7-9 to TRBJ1-1; D gene ambiguous. There are 12 residues in the CDR3. Germline V CDR1 and CDR2: SEHNR, FQNEAQ (reference sequence). V lost 5 bases and J 9 bases, leaving 13 bases between the germline ends. The CDR3 DNA reads as TGTGCCAGCAGCCCACAAACCGTAAAAGCTTTCTTT. Translation: CASSPQTVKAFF.